The next 4 T cell receptor beta chains were all read from a single sample in a study of T cell repertoires in cytomegalovirus infection. These TCRs' antigens remain unknown. MiXCR, run by TCRdb on the reads, gives a single entry per CDR3 protein. The sample records some 940,000 distinct CDR3 sequences, about a third being singletons. Material: cultured CD8+ T cells from PBMCs, obtained from culture after CMV antigen stimulation. These receptors came from a human donor in good health (CMV status not recorded). Some clones in this sample may be carry-over from other donors' samples.

In its sample, this clonotype was seen a few times. CDR3 region: CASSYASYYNEQFF. Here the CDR3 DNA reads TGTGCCAGCAGTTATGCATCCTACTACAATGAGCAGTTCTTC. The rearrangement joins TRBV27 to TRBJ2-1; no reliable D call. V lost 4 bases and J 3 bases, leaving 10 bases between the germline ends. The CDR3 contains 14 residues. CDR1 and CDR2 from the germline V gene are MNHEY and SMNVEV (reference sequence).

Ten or more counts support this clonotype. CDR3 amino acids: CASTLAERSDTQYF. In nucleotides, the CDR3 is TGTGCCAGCACCCTAGCGGAGAGGTCAGATACGCAGTATTTT. The V call is TRBV7-2, the J call TRBJ2-3; 7 bases fit TRBD2. From germline, CDR1 is SGHTA and CDR2 FQGNSA. The trim removed 7 bases at V and 4 bases at J, leaving 8 bases unmatched. The length of the CDR3 is 14 residues.

This clonotype appeared a few times. The chain carries TRBV19 and TRBJ1-5; D is uncertain. The germline gives CDR1 LNHDA, CDR2 SQIVND (reference sequence). CDR3 length equals 14 residues. The V end lost 5 bases, the J end lost 0 bases, and 8 bases lay between the germline ends. In DNA, the CDR3 is TGTGCCAGTAGTGGTGATTCTAGCAATCAGCCCCAGCATTTT. Translated: CASSGDSSNQPQHF.

V gene TRBV6-1 combines with J gene TRBJ1-2; D unclear. The V and J ends lost 7 bases and 4 bases respectively, with 13 bases between them. This CDR3 contains 13 residues. CDR1 and CDR2 from the germline V gene are MNHNS and SASEGT. The CDR3 region is CASTGGAGYGYTF. The CDR3 DNA is TGTGCCAGCACCGGTGGAGCAGGCTATGGCTACACCTTC.